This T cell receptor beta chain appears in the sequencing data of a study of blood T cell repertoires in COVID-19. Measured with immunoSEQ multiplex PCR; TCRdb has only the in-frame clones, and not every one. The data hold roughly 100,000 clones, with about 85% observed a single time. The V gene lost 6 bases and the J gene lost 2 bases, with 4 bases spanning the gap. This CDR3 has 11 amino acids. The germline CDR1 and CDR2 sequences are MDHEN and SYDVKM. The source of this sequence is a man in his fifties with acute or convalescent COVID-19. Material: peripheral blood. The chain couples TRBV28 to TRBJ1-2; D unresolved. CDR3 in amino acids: CASSYNYGYTF. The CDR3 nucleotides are TGTGCCAGCAGCTACAACTATGGCTACACCTTC.